This entry describes one T cell receptor (beta chain). This record belongs to a study of blood T cell repertoires in COVID-19. Across the whole study: COVID-19 samples collected from the United States, Italy and Spain covered acute and convalescent phases.

In the source study's methods: The assay estimated nucleated cells by amplifying reference gene primers. The assay was immunoSEQ multiplex PCR, and TCRdb's table has in-frame clones only and misses some. For V, J and clone size, that table is used; D and trimming come from the DNA. The table lists about 74,000 clones, 76% of them singletons. The TCR comes from a man between 65 and 85 years old with active or convalescent COVID-19. What was sequenced was peripheral blood.

CDR3 bases: TGTGCCAGCAGCCCGATTGGTCCGGACAGGAGGGAAAAACTGTTTTTT. The encoded protein is CASSPIGPDRREKLFF. The chain has TRBV4-2 and TRBJ1-4; 7 bases line up with TRBD1. Germline V gene lookup returns CDR1 LGHNA and CDR2 YNFKEQ. The CDR3 extends over 16 amino acids. Losses at the gene ends were 4 bases for V and 8 bases for J; bases not matched to a gene: 13.